This entry features one TCR beta chain sequence. Its antigen is currently unknown. TCRdb processed the 5' RACE reads anew with MiXCR; each CDR3 protein has one entry. The sample shows 250,000 to 350,000 distinct CDR3 sequences, around 15% of them seen only once. This record belongs to a study of T-cell memory formation after mild COVID-19. Study findings and constraints: Detection of some responders pre-infection suggested pre-existing cross-reactive memory T cells participated.

Per germline, CDR1 SEHNR and CDR2 FQNEAQ (reference sequence). V gave up 4 bases and J gave up 3 bases, with 16 bases separating them. The CDR3 extends over 16 amino acids. Sequencing was done on a sample of PBMCs or a T cell subset sorted from them (not recorded which). V usage is TRBV7-9 and J usage is TRBJ2-1; unclear D gene. The source of this sequence is a man aged 18 to 30 who had mild COVID-19 (a few samples of this study predate the infection). Cell type and time point are not known. The DNA of the CDR3 is TGTGCCAGCAGCTACCCTTTTCGAGAGGACTACAATGAGCAGTTCTTC. Amino acid sequence: CASSYPFREDYNEQFF.